This T cell receptor beta chain was found in a study of control samples from healthy donors and cancer patients. V lost 4 bases and J 5 bases, leaving 11 bases between the germline ends. CDR3 length: 13 amino acids. The germline V gene encodes CDR1 MGHRA and CDR2 YSYEKL. Only in-frame clones appear in the TCRdb table, and some are missing; sequencing was by immunoSEQ multiplex PCR. The profile covers 60,000 to 75,000 clones, with roughly 85% appearing a single time and over 4.5% taken by the ten largest. The rearrangement uses TRBV4-1 and TRBJ1-1; D gene unclear. Sequences were obtained from blood. This sequence was found in a man aged 40-55 years in good health. CDR3 protein: CASSPTPVTEAFF. CDR3 nucleotide sequence: TGCGCCAGCAGCCCGACCCCCGTAACTGAAGCTTTCTTT.